This TCR beta chain is drawn from a study of blood T cells in healthy people across ages. Study-level findings and limits: It was the long-lived donors that had more naive CD4+ cells and higher diversity than aged donors.

A J-beta primer mix and a sample-barcoded 5' primer were used in a second PCR of roughly 7 to 12 cycles. TCRdb reprocessed the 5' RACE reads with MiXCR, giving one entry per CDR3 protein. The profile covers roughly 730,000 distinct CDR3 sequences, with about 61% appearing a single time and around a quarter taken by the ten largest. No fewer than 6 million PBMCs went into each sample. Worth noting for this clonotype: No antigen is known for it.

Per germline, CDR1 SGHTA and CDR2 FQGTGA. The V end lost 3 bases, the J end lost 11 bases, and 22 bases lay between the germline ends. The CDR3 consists of 15 residues. The sequenced sample consisted of blood. J is TRBJ2-5 and V is TRBV7-3, with D tentatively TRBD1 (6 bases). This receptor was identified in a man aged 35 to 55 in good health. The CDR3 reads CASSFRGERQNEQYF. The CDR3 bases are TGTGCCAGCAGCTTCAGGGGCGAACGTCAGAATGAGCAGTACTTC.